This T cell receptor (beta chain) appears in the sequencing data of a study of blood T cell repertoires in COVID-19. Sequencing used immunoSEQ multiplex PCR; TCRdb keeps in-frame clones, though not all of them. The sample holds approximately 250,000 clones, about 80% seen once. With 0 bases removed from V and 2 bases from J, the gap between germline ends came to 9 bases. CDR1 is SGHTA and CDR2 is FQGTGA in the germline V gene. The CDR3 spans 15 residues. This study enrolled people aged 18 to 89 from approximately 25 US geographic areas. Cohort allocation depended upon clinical history that participants reported.

The TCR originated in a man aged 25 to 45 with acute COVID-19. The chain combines TRBV7-3 with TRBJ2-3, with a tentative D call TRBD2 (5 bases). Sequencing was carried out using PBMCs or T cells enriched from blood (not recorded which). The CDR3, as DNA: TGTGCCAGCAGCTTAACAGGCGGGTACACAGATACGCAGTATTTT. Translation: CASSLTGGYTDTQYF.